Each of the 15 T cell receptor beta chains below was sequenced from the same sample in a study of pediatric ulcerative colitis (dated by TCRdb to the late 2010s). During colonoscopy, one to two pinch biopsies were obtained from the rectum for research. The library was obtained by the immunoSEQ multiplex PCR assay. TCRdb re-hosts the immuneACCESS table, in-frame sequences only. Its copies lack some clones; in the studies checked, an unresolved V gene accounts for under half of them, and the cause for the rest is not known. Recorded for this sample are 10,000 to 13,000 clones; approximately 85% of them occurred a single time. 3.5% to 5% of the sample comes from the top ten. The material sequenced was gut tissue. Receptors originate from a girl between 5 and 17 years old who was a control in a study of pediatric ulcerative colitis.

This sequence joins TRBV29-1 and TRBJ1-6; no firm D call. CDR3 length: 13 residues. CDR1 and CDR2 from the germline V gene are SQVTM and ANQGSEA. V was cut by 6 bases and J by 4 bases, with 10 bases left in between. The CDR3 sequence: CSVRADYNSPLHF. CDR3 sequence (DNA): TGCAGCGTGCGGGCAGATTATAATTCACCCCTCCACTTT.

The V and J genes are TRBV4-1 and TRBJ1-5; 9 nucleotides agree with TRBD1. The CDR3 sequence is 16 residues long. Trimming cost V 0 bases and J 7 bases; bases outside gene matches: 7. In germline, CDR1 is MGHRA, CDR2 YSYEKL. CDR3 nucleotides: TGCGCCAGCAGCCAAGAAGGGGACAGGGCAAGGCAGCCCCAGCATTTT. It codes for CASSQEGDRARQPQHF.

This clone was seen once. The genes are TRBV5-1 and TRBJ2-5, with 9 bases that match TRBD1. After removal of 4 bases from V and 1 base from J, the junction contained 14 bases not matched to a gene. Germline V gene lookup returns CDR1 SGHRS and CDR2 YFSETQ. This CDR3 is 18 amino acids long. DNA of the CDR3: TGCGCCAGCAGCCAATTCACTCTTACAGGGGGCACCCAAGAGACCCAGTACTTC. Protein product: CASSQFTLTGGTQETQYF.

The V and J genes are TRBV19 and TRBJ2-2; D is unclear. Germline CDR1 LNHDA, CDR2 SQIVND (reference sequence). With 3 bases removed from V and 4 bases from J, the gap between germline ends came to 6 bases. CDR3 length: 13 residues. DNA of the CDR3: TGTGCCAGTAGTATCCGAGGCACCGGGGAGCTGTTTTTT. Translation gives CASSIRGTGELFF. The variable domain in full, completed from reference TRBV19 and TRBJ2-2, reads DGGITQSPKYLFRKEGQNVTLSCEQNLNHDAMYWYRQDPGQGLRLIYYSQIVNDFQKGDIAEGYSVSREKKESFPLTVTSAQKNPTAFYLCASSIRGTGELFFGEGSRLTVL.

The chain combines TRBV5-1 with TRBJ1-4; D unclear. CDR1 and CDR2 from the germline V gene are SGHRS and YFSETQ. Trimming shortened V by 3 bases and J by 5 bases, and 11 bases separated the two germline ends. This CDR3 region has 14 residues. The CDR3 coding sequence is TGCGCCAGCAGCTATGCCCCCTGGAATGAAAAACTGTTTTTT. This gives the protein CASSYAPWNEKLFF. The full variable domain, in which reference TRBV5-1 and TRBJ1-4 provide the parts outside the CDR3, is KAGVTQTPRYLIKTRGQQVTLSCSPISGHRSVSWYQQTPGQGLQFLFEYFSETQRNKGNFPGRFSGRQFSNSRSEMNVSTLELGDSALYLCASSYAPWNEKLFFGSGTQLSVL.

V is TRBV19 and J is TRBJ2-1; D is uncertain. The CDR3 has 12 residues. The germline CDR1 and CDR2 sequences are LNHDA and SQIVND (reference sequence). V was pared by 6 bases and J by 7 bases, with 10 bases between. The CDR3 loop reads CASSLDLNEQFF. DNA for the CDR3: TGTGCCAGTAGCCTGGACCTTAATGAGCAGTTCTTC.

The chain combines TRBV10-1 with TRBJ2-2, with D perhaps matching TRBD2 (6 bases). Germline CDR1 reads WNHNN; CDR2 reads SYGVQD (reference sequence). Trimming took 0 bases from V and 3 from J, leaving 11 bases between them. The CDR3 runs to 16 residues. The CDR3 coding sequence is TGCGCCAGCAGTGAGTCAGGCGGGACGTACACCGGGGAGCTGTTTTTT. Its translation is CASSESGGTYTGELFF.

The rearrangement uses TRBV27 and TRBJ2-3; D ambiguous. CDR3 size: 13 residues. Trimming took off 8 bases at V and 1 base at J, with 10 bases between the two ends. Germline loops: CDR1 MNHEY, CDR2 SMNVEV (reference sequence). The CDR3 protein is CASSRRGTDTQYF. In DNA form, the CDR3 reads TGTGCCAGCTCCCGCCGAGGCACAGATACGCAGTATTTT.

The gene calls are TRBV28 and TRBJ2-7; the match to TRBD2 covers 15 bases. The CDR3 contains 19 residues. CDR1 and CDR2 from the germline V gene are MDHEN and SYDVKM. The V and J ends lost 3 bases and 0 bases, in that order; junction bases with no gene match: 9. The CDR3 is CASSLEGTSGRLSSYEQYF. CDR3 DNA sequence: TGTGCCAGCAGTTTGGAGGGGACTAGCGGGAGGCTTAGCTCCTACGAGCAGTACTTC. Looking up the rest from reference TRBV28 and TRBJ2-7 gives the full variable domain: DVKVTQSSRYLVKRTGEKVFLECVQDMDHENMFWYRQDPGLGLRLIYFSYDVKMKEKGDIPEGYSVSREKKERFSLILESASTNQTSMYLCASSLEGTSGRLSSYEQYFGPGTRLTVT.

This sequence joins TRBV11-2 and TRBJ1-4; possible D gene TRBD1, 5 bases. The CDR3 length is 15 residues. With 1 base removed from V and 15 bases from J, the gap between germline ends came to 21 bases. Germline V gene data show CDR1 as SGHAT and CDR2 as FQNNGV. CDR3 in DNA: TGTGCCAGCAGCTTAGGAGCGACCCGAATTGGGGGGATGTTTTTT. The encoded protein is CASSLGATRIGGMFF. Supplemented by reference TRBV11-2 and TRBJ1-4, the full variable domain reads EAGVAQSPRYKIIEKRQSVAFWCNPISGHATLYWYQQILGQGPKLLIQFQNNGVVDDSQLPKDRFSAERLKGVDSTLKIQPAKLEDSAVYLCASSLGATRIGGMFFGSGTQLSVL.

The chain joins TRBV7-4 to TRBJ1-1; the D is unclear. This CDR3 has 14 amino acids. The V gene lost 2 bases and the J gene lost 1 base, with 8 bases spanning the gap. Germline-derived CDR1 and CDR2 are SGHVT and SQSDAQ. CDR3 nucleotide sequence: TGTGCCAGCAGCTTATCCTTTGCGAACACTGAAGCTTTCTTT. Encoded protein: CASSLSFANTEAFF.

The CDR3 here is CASSYTYRNEKLFF. CDR3 nucleotides: TGTGCCAGCAGTTACACTTACCGTAATGAAAAACTGTTTTTT. The rearrangement links TRBV6-5 to TRBJ1-4, with no clear D. V was clipped by 2 bases and J by 4 bases, with 8 bases between them. CDR3 length: 14 residues. Germline V gene lookup returns CDR1 MNHEY and CDR2 SVGAGI.

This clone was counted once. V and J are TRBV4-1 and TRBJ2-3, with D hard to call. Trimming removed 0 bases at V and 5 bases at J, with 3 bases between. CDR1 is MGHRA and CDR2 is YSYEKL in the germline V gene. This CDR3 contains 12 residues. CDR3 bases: TGCGCCAGCAGCCAAGATGTAGATACGCAGTATTTT. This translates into CASSQDVDTQYF.

The CDR3, as DNA: TGTGCCAGCAGTCGGGGGGGCTACTCAGAGACCCAGTACTTC. This gives the protein CASSRGGYSETQYF. This chain links TRBV11-2 with TRBJ2-5, with 8 bases identical to TRBD2. The CDR3 is 14 amino acids. Germline V gives CDR1 SGHAT, CDR2 FQNNGV. The V gene end was trimmed by 6 bases and the J gene end by 4 bases; junction bases not matched to a gene: 7.

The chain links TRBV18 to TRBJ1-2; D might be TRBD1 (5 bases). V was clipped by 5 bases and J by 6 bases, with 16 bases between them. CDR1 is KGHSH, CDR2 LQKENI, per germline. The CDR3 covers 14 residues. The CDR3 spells CASSVQQGNDGYTF. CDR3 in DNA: TGTGCCAGCTCAGTGCAGCAGGGAAACGATGGCTACACCTTC.